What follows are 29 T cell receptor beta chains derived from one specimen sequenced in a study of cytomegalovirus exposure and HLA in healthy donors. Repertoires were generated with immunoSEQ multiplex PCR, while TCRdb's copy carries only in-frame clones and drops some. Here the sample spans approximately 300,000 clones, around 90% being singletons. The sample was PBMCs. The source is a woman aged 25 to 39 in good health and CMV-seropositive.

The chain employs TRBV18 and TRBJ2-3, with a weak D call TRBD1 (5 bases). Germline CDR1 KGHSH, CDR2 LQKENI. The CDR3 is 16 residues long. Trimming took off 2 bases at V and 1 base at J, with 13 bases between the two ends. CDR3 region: CASSPFRVGGTDTQYF. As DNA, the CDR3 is TGTGCCAGCTCACCATTCAGGGTTGGGGGCACAGATACGCAGTATTTT.

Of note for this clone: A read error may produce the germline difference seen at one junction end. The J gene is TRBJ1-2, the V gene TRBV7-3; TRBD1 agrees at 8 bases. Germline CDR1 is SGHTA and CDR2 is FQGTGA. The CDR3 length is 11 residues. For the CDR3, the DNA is TGTGCCAGCAGCCCAGGCAGGGGGCTAAGTTTC. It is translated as CASSPGRGLSF.

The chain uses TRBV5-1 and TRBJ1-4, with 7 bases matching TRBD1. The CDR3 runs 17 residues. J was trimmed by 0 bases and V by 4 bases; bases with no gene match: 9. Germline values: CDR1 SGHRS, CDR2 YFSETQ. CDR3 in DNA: TGCGCCAGCAGCAAACGGGACAGCGATCCAACTAATGAAAAACTGTTTTTT. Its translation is CASSKRDSDPTNEKLFF.

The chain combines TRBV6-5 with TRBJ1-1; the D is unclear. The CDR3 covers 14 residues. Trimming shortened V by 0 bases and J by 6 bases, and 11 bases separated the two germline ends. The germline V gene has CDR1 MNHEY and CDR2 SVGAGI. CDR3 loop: CASSYSKGSAEAFF. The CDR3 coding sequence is TGTGCCAGCAGTTACTCGAAAGGGTCGGCTGAAGCTTTCTTT.

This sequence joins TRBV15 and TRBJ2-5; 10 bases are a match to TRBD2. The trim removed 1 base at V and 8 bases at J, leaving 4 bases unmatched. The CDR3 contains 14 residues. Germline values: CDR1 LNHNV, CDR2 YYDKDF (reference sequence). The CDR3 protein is CATSRVSGGPTQYF. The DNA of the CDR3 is TGTGCCACCAGCAGAGTTAGCGGGGGGCCCACCCAGTACTTC.

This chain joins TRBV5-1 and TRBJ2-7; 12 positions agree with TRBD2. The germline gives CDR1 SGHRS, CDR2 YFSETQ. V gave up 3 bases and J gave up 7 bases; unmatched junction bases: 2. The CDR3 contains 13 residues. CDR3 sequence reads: CASSSGTSGEQYF. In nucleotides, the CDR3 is TGCGCCAGCAGCTCCGGGACTAGCGGGGAGCAGTACTTC. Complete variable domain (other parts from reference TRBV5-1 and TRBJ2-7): KAGVTQTPRYLIKTRGQQVTLSCSPISGHRSVSWYQQTPGQGLQFLFEYFSETQRNKGNFPGRFSGRQFSNSRSEMNVSTLELGDSALYLCASSSGTSGEQYFGPGTRLTVT.

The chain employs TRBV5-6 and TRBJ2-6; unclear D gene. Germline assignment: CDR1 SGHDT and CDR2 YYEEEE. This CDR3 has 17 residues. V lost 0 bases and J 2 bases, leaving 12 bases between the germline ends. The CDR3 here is CASSLVFPGTGANVLTF. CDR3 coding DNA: TGTGCCAGCAGCTTGGTCTTTCCGGGCACTGGGGCCAACGTCCTGACTTTC.

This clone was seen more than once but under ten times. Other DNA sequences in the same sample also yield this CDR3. The CDR3 spells CASSPAYEQYF. CDR3 DNA: TGTGCCAGCTCACCCGCCTACGAGCAGTACTTC. The rearrangement uses TRBV18 and TRBJ2-7; D gene unclear. Trimming removed 3 bases from V and 2 bases from J, with 2 bases in between. This CDR3 is built from 11 residues. Germline lookup yields CDR1 KGHSH and CDR2 LQKENI. The entire variable domain, with the rest obtained from reference TRBV18 and TRBJ2-7, is as follows: NAGVMQNPRHLVRRRGQEARLRCSPMKGHSHVYWYRQLPEEGLKFMVYLQKENIIDESGMPKERFSAEFPKEGPSILRIQQVVRGDSAAYFCASSPAYEQYFGPGTRLTVT.

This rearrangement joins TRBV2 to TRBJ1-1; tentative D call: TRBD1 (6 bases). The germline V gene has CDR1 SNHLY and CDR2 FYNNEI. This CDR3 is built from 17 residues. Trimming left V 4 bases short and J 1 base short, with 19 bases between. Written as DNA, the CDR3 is TGTGCCAGCAGTGTCCTGCATACGACAGGCGCGAACACTGAAGCTTTCTTT. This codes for CASSVLHTTGANTEAFF.

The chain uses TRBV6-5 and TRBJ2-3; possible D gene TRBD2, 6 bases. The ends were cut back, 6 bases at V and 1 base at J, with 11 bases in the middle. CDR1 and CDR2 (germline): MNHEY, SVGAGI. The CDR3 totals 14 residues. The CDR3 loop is CASSSSGRTDTQYF. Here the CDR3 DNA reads TGTGCCAGCAGCAGTAGCGGACGCACAGATACGCAGTATTTT.

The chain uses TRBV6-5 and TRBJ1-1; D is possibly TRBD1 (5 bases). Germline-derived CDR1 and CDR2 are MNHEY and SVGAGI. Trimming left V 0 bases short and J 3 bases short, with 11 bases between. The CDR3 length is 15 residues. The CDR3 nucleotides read TGTGCCAGCAGTTACTCGATTGGGGGGGACACTGAAGCTTTCTTT. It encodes CASSYSIGGDTEAFF.

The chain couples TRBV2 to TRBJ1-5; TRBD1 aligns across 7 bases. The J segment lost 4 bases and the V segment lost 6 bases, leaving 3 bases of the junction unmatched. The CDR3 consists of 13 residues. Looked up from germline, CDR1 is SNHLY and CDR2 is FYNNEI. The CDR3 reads CASRATGNQPQHF. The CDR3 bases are TGTGCCAGCAGGGCGACAGGGAATCAGCCCCAGCATTTT.

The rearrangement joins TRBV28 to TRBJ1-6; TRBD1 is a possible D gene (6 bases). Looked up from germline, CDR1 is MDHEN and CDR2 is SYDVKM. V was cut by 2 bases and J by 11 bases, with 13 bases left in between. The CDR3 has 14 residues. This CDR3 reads CASSLPRDTAPLHF. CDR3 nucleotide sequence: TGTGCCAGCAGTTTACCCCGGGACACCGCACCCCTCCACTTT.

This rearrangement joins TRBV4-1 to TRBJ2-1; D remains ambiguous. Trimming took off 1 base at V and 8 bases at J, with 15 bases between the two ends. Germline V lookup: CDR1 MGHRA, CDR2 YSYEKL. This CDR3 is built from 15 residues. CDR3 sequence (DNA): TGCGCCAGCAGCCAAGGGTCGGACCCGGAGCATGAGCAGTTCTTC. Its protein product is CASSQGSDPEHEQFF.

The CDR3 region has the DNA TGCGCCAGCAGCTGGCGAGTAGGCTCTGGAAACACCATATATTTT. This translates into CASSWRVGSGNTIYF. The chain uses TRBV5-1 and TRBJ1-3; D is ambiguous. The CDR3 sequence is 15 residues long. The V end was cut by 3 bases, the J end by 0 bases, with 10 bases between. Germline CDR1 and CDR2: SGHRS and YFSETQ.

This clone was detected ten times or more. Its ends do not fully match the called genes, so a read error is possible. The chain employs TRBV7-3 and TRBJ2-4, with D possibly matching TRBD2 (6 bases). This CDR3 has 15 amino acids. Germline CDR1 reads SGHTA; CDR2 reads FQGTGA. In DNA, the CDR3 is TGTGCCAGCAGCCTAACGGGGGACCATCGAAACATTCAGTACTTC. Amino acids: CASSLTGDHRNIQYF. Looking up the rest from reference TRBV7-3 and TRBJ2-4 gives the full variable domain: GAGVSQTPSNKVTEKGKYVELRCDPISGHTALYWYRQSLGQGPEFLIYFQGTGAADDSGLPNDRFFAVRPEGSVSTLKIQRTERGDSAVYLCASSLTGDHRNIQYFGAGTRLSVL.

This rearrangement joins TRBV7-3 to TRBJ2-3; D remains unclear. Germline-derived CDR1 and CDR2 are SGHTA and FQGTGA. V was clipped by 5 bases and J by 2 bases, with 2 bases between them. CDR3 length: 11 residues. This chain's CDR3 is CASSLTDTQYF. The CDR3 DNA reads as TGTGCCAGCAGCCTCACAGATACGCAGTATTTT.

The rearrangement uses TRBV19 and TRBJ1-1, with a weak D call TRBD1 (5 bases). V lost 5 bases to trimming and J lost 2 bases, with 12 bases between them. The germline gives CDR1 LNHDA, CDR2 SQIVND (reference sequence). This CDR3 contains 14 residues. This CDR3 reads CASSLAGPNTEAFF. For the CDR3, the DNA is TGTGCCAGTAGTCTCGCGGGACCAAACACTGAAGCTTTCTTT.

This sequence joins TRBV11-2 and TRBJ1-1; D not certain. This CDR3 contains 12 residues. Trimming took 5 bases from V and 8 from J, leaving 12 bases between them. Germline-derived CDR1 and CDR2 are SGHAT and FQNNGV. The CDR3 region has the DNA TGTGCCAGCAGCCCACAGCCCAGGGAAGCTTTCTTT. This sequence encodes CASSPQPREAFF.

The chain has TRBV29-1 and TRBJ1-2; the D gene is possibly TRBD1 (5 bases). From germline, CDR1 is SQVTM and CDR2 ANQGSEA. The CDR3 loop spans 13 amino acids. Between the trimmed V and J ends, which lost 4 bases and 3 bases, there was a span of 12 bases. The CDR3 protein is CSVGSVGDYGYTF. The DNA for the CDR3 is TGCAGCGTTGGATCTGTGGGGGACTATGGCTACACCTTC.

The CDR3: CASSIQGFDVETQYF. CDR3 DNA: TGTGCCAGCAGTATACAGGGCTTCGATGTGGAGACCCAGTACTTC. The V gene is TRBV6-5, the J gene TRBJ2-5, with D maybe TRBD1 (6 bases). Trimming stripped 5 bases from V and 5 bases from J, with 18 bases between. There are 15 residues in the CDR3. The V gene's germline CDR1 is MNHEY and CDR2 SVGAGI.

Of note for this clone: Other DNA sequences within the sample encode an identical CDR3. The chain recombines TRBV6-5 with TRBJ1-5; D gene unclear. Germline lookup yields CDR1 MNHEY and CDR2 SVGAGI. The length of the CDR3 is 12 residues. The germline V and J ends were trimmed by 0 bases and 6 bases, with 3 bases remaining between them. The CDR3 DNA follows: TGTGCCAGCAGTTACTCCGGTCAGCCCCAGCATTTT. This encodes CASSYSGQPQHF.

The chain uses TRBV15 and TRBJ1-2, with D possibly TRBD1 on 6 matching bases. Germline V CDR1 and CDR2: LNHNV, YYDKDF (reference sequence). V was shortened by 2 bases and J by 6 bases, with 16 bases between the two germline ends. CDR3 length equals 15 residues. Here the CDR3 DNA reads TGTGCCACCAGCAGACCCTCAGGGGCTTTCGATGGCTACACCTTC. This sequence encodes CATSRPSGAFDGYTF.

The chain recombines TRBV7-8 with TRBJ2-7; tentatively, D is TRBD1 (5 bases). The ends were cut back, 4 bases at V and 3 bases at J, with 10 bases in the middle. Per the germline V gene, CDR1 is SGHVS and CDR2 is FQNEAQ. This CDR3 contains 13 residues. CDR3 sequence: CASSSTRDYEQYF. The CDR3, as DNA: TGTGCCAGCAGCTCAACCAGGGACTACGAGCAGTACTTC. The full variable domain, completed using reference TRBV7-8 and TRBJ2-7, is GAGVSQSPRYKVAKRGQDVALRCDPISGHVSLFWYQQALGQGPEFLTYFQNEAQLDKSGLPSDRFFAERPEGSVSTLKIQRTQQEDSAVYLCASSSTRDYEQYFGPGTRLTVT.

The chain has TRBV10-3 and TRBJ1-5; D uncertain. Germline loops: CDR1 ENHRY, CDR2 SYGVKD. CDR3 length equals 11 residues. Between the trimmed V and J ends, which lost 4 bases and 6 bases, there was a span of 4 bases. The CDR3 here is CAISVGQPQHF. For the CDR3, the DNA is TGTGCCATCAGTGTCGGTCAGCCCCAGCATTTT.

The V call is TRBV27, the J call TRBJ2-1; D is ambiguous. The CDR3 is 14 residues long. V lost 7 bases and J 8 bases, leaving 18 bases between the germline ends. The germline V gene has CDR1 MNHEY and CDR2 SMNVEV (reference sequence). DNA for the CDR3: TGTGCCAGCATCGCCCAAGTTGGTCGGGATGAGCAGTTCTTC. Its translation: CASIAQVGRDEQFF.

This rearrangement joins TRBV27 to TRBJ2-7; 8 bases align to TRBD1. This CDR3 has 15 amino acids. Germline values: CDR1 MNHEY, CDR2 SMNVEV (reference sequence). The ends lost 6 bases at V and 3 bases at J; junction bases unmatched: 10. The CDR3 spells CASSLIPGQDYEQYF. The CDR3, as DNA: TGTGCCAGCAGCCTAATCCCGGGACAGGACTACGAGCAGTACTTC.

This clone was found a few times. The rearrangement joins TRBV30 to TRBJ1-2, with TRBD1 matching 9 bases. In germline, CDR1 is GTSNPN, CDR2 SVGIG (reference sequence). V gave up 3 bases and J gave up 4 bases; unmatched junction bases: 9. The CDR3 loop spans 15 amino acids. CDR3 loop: CAWRHGTGIIYGYTF. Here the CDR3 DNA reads TGTGCCTGGAGACACGGGACAGGGATAATCTATGGCTACACCTTC.

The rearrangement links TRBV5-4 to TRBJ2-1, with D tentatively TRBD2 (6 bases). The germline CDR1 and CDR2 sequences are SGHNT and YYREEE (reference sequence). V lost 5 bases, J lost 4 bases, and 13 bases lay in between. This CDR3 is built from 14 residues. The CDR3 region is CASSLDGLYNEQFF. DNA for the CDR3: TGTGCCAGCAGTCTGGACGGACTATACAATGAGCAGTTCTTC.